This T cell receptor (beta chain) was observed in a study of T cells in localized non-small cell lung cancer (dated by TCRdb to 2020 to 2022). Describing the broader study: The study analyzed T cell repertoires of 200 to 250 early-stage NSCLC patients, comparing tumors and uninvolved tumor-adjacent lungs. The cohort was made up of a few hundred treatment-naive NSCLC patients whose localized lung tumors had been resected. Of the NSCLC patients, around 140 were male and around 99 were female, and the mean age was around 66 years. General findings and caveats noted by the study authors: Longer overall survival was associated with higher blood T cell density, whereas shorter survival was associated with higher adjacent-lung clonality. Uninvolved tumor-adjacent lung showed the highest T cell clonality, higher than tumor, which suggests more focused antigenic responses in the uninvolved tumor-adjacent lung. Since the design was exploratory, TCR variables were selected using unadjusted p-values with no false-discovery rate correction. A median of 57 of the top 100 tumor clones turned up in the paired uninvolved adjacent lung, and 25 to 30 of those clones also ranked among the top 100 of that same adjacent lung. Because multi-region tumor sequencing was not performed, intratumor heterogeneity could not be ruled out.

The immunoSEQ Assay was used to sequence TCR beta CDR3 regions from DNA. Under the source paper's analysis protocol: T cell density was computed as TCR beta template counts normalized to usable DNA estimated by amplifying housekeeping genes. Using the preseqR package, richness was estimated by extrapolating to 120,000 templates for tissue samples and 400,000 templates for PBMC samples. Clonality was calculated as one minus Pielou's evenness. Tissue-enriched TCRs were identified through differential abundance testing performed on productive amino-acid clonotypes, with a minimum total count of 5 and an alpha of 0.1. The Jaccard Index and the Morisita Overlap Index were used to quantify repertoire overlap between compartments. GLIPH grouped TCR beta CDR3s together with public tetramer-defined viral CDR3s, and a viral motif had to include at least three viral sequences and also show V-gene enrichment. Here the immuneACCESS table is served through TCRdb, limited to in-frame sequences with V and J called. Missing clones are a known gap in these copies; in checked studies unresolved V genes cover under half, and the rest lacks a known reason. V, J and clone size derive from that table, while D and trimming were established from the DNA sequence. The sample table shows about 11,000 clones, and roughly 27% are seen once. Jointly, the top ten make up about 5.1% of the sample.

At diagnosis, tumor, uninvolved tumor-adjacent lung and peripheral blood were collected and then preserved as a mix of FFPE and fresh-frozen material. Trimming at the junction amounts to 6 bases on V and 2 bases on J, and the germline ends lie 10 bases apart. Taken from cysteine to phenylalanine, the CDR3 has 13 residues. Just the 39-base CDR3 DNA is kept, in frame starting at base 1. For CDR1 and CDR2, the germline V gene lists MNHGY and SAAAGT. This clone showed up many times. The clone's antigen remains unknown. Base qualities are not at hand, and no much larger clone is one base apart. The clonotype comes from a man aged 35-75 years with stage I lung adenocarcinoma. The sample here was lung tumor tissue, taken before any cancer treatment. The chain links TRBV6-8 with TRBJ2-5; 5 matching bases give a weak D call of TRBD2. The nucleotide sequence is given as TGTGCCAGCAGGTTAGGCGGGCAAGAGACCCAGTACTTC. This sequence encodes CASRLGGQETQYF.